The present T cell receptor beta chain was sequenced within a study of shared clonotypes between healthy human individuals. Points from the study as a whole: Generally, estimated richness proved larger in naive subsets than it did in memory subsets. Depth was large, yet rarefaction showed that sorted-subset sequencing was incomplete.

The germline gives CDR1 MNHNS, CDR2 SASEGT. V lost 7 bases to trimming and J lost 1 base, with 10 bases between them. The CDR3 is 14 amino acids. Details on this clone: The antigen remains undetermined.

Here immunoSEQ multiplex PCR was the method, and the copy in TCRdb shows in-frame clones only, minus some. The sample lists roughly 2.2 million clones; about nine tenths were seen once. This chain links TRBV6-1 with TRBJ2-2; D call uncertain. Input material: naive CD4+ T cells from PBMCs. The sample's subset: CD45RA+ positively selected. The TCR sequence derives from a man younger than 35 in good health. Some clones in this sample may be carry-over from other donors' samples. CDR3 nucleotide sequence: TGTGCCAGCACCCCAATTGGGAACACCGGGGAGCTGTTTTTT. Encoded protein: CASTPIGNTGELFF.